Given below is one TCR beta chain in context. What it binds is not known. The CDR3 covers 13 residues. Trimming cost V 0 bases and J 5 bases, with 6 bases left between them. CDR1 is LGHNA and CDR2 is YSLEER in the germline V gene. Peripheral blood, together with lesional scalp punch biopsies, was collected from alopecia areata patients. The data are from a study of CD8+ T cells in alopecia areata. Study outcomes and limitations: Among the cells sequenced in scalp samples are also the resident alphabeta T cells of normal skin. Shared TCR sequences were less clear between patients than in mice, possibly partly from HLA diversity.

Reverse transcription of extracted RNA yielded cDNA, which provided the sequencing template. TCRdb's table, derived via immunoSEQ multiplex PCR, lists solely in-frame clones and lacks some. The sample yields 130,000 or so clones, roughly 50% seen once. The V call is TRBV4-3, the J call TRBJ2-3; D is unresolved. This TCR was recovered from a human donor with alopecia areata. Material: NKG2D-low CD8+ T cells sorted from blood. CDR3 nucleotides: TGCGCCAGCAGCCAAGACTGGCGAGATACGCAGTATTTT. It codes for CASSQDWRDTQYF.